Listed below are T cell receptor beta chains from one sample, sequenced in a study of blood T cell repertoires in COVID-19. This table comes from immunoSEQ multiplex PCR, and its TCRdb copy is limited to in-frame clones, with some not included. The table shows about 370,000 clones, with around 90% occurring only once. Sequencing was done on a sample of peripheral blood. The receptors originated from a man aged 18 to 30 with active or convalescent COVID-19. The CDR3 runs from the conserved cysteine through the conserved F or W. The D gene is left open where the match is weak. The size entry is marked missing in some rows and otherwise reads once, few, many or a size class.

TRBV24-1	TRBJ2-2	-	-	TGTGCCACCAGTGAGGCACTTTGGGAGACCGGGGAGCTGTTTTTT	CATSEALWETGELFF
TRBV7-8	TRBJ2-2	-	-	TGTGCCAGCAGCTTTCCGGAGGGAGACAGCACCGGGGAGCTGTTTTTT	CASSFPEGDSTGELFF
TRBV19	TRBJ2-1	TRBD1	-	TGTGCCAGTAGTTGGGGTACAGGGGACCTAGGGAATGAGCAGTTCTTC	CASSWGTGDLGNEQFF
TRBV6-5	TRBJ2-7	-	-	TGTGCCAGCAGTTACTCGAAGGCGGGTTTCTACGAGCAGTACTTC	CASSYSKAGFYEQYF
TRBV3-1/TRBV3-2	TRBJ1-6	-	-	TGTGCCAGCAGCCCCGGTAGCTCCTATAATTCACCCCTCCACTTT	CASSPGSSYNSPLHF
TRBV6-6	TRBJ1-5	TRBD1	once	TGTGCCAGCAGCCTCCGGGGACAGTCATATCAGCCCCAGCATTTT	CASSLRGQSYQPQHF
TRBV7-6	TRBJ1-5	TRBD1	-	TGTGCCAGCAGCCCAAAGGGGGACAGGGGGCGCCGCGGCAATCAGCCCCAGCATTTT	CASSPKGDRGRRGNQPQHF
TRBV6-5	TRBJ2-7	TRBD1	-	TGTGCCAGCAGTCCGGGACAGTCCTACGAGCAGTACTTC	CASSPGQSYEQYF
TRBV11-3	TRBJ1-1	-	-	TGTGCCAGCAGCTTGACAGGAGTTAACACTGAAGCTTTCTTT	CASSLTGVNTEAFF
TRBV6-2/TRBV6-3	TRBJ1-1	-	-	TGTGCCAGCAGTATGACAGGGAACACTGAAGCTTTCTTT	CASSMTGNTEAFF
TRBV2	TRBJ1-5	-	-	TGTGCCAGCACCGGACGGGGGGGCAATCAGCCCCAGCATTTT	CASTGRGGNQPQHF
TRBV19	TRBJ2-7	TRBD2	-	TGTGCCAGTAGTCCTTACGAGCGGGGGACTTTGGAGCAGTACTTC	CASSPYERGTLEQYF
TRBV27	TRBJ1-6	TRBD1	-	TGTGCCAGCAGTTTAGGGACAGGGGGTTATTCACCCCTCCACTTT	CASSLGTGGYSPLHF
TRBV24-1	TRBJ2-3	-	-	TGTGCCACCAGGGACGGACTTGCTAGCACAGATACGCAGTATTTT	CATRDGLASTDTQYF
TRBV28	TRBJ2-7	TRBD1	-	TGTGCCAGCAGTTTGACAGGGGGACAGGTCTTTTCCTACGAGCAGTACTTC	CASSLTGGQVFSYEQYF
TRBV28	TRBJ1-1	-	-	TGTGGGTCCCGGAGCACTGAAGCTTTCTTT	CGSRSTEAFF
TRBV7-9	TRBJ1-5	-	-	TGTGCCAGCAGCTTTCCAGATCAGCCCCAGCATTTT	CASSFPDQPQHF
TRBV5-1	TRBJ2-3	TRBD1	-	TGCGCCAGCAGCTTGTCCCGGGACAGAATAACAGATACGCAGTATTTT	CASSLSRDRITDTQYF
TRBV7-2	TRBJ1-5	-	-	TGTGCCAGCAGCCCCAGGTCCGATCAGCCCCAGCATTTT	CASSPRSDQPQHF
TRBV4-3	TRBJ2-7	-	-	TGCGCCAGCAGCCAAGATAGCAGCTCCTACGAGCAGTACTTC	CASSQDSSSYEQYF
TRBV7-9	TRBJ2-7	TRBD2	-	TGTGCCAGCAGCTTAGCGCAAGCTAGCGGGGTTCAGTACTTC	CASSLAQASGVQYF
TRBV14	TRBJ2-1	TRBD2	once	TGTGCCAGCAGCGTTATAGCGGGAGGTCGCAATGAGCAGTTCTTC	CASSVIAGGRNEQFF
TRBV7-3	TRBJ2-7	-	-	TGTGCCAGCAGCTTAACTCCAGGGCTCGAGCAGTACTTC	CASSLTPGLEQYF
TRBV4-1	TRBJ1-1	-	-	TGCGCCAGCAGCCAAGGCAGGGTATCTCTGGGCACTGAAGCTTTCTTT	CASSQGRVSLGTEAFF
TRBV6-2/TRBV6-3	TRBJ1-2	-	-	TGTGCCAGCAGTTACACACAGGGCTATGGCTACACCTTC	CASSYTQGYGYTF
TRBV30	TRBJ2-6	TRBD1	-	TGTGCCTGGAAGAGGGGGCGCGAGGCTGGGGCCAACGTCCTGACTTTC	CAWKRGREAGANVLTF
TRBV6-2/TRBV6-3	TRBJ2-1	TRBD2	-	TGTGCCAGCAGTAGCGGGAGAGTCAGTGAGCAGTTCTTC	CASSSGRVSEQFF
TRBV6-5	TRBJ2-7	-	-	TGTGCCAGCAGTTACCGCGAGGGGAGGAACGAGCAGTACTTC	CASSYREGRNEQYF
TRBV5-4	TRBJ2-2	TRBD1	once	TGTGCCAGCAGCCCCCGGACAGGGCGGGACACCGGGGAGCTGTTTTTT	CASSPRTGRDTGELFF
TRBV5-1	TRBJ1-1	TRBD1	-	TGCGCCAGCAGCTTCGGACAGGTGAACACTGAAGCTTTCTTT	CASSFGQVNTEAFF
TRBV6-5	TRBJ2-2	TRBD1	once	TGTGCCAGCAAAGGACAGGGGGCTAACGGGGAGCTGTTTTTT	CASKGQGANGELFF
TRBV7-2	TRBJ1-1	-	-	TGTGCCAGCAGAACCTCAGGGGTAGGAATGAACACTGAAGCTTTCTTT	CASRTSGVGMNTEAFF
TRBV5-4	TRBJ1-1	-	-	TGTGCCAGCGGCCCCCCCGGGGTGAGATTCACTGAAGCTTTCTTT	CASGPPGVRFTEAFF
TRBV28	TRBJ1-1	-	-	TGTGCCAGCAGTTTATCCCGGACAGCGACTGAAGCTTTCTTT	CASSLSRTATEAFF
TRBV6-5	TRBJ2-7	-	-	TGTGCCAGCAGATATGGAGGGGGGGGAAACTACGAGCAGTACTTC	CASRYGGGGNYEQYF
TRBV27	TRBJ2-1	TRBD2	-	TGTGCCAGCAGTTTCCTCCGACTAGCGGGAGGGACGCGAGATGAGCAGTTCTTC	CASSFLRLAGGTRDEQFF
TRBV19	TRBJ1-1	TRBD1	-	TGTGCCAGTCGGACAGGGGGCGCGGACACTGAAGCTTTCTTT	CASRTGGADTEAFF
TRBV6-5	TRBJ1-2	TRBD1	-	TGTGCCAGCAGTTCCGGGACAGGGGGCAAAGGCTACACCTTC	CASSSGTGGKGYTF
TRBV7-2	TRBJ1-2	-	-	TGTGCCAGCAGCTTGGTGGAGGGCTATGGCTACACCTTC	CASSLVEGYGYTF
TRBV3-1/TRBV3-2	TRBJ2-2	-	-	TGTGCCAGCAGACACAGGGCGACCGGGGAGCTGTTTTTT	CASRHRATGELFF
TRBV6-2/TRBV6-3	TRBJ1-4	-	-	TGTGCCAGCAGTTACTCCGCCGCGGCTAATGAAAAACTGTTTTTT	CASSYSAAANEKLFF
TRBV3-1/TRBV3-2	TRBJ2-2	TRBD1	-	TGTGCCAGCAGCCAAAAGGGACAGGGGGCCGGCGGGGAGCTGTTTTTT	CASSQKGQGAGGELFF
TRBV7-2	TRBJ2-7	TRBD1	-	TGTGCCAGCAGCTTACAGGGGGCCAGCGAGCAGTACTTC	CASSLQGASEQYF
TRBV19	TRBJ1-4	TRBD1	-	TGTGCCAGTAGTATCGACAGGGGGCGCGTCTCAACTAATGAAAAACTGTTTTTT	CASSIDRGRVSTNEKLFF
TRBV11-1	TRBJ2-1	TRBD2	-	TGTGCCACAGCGACTAGCGGGAGCTATGAGCAGTTCTTC	CATATSGSYEQFF
TRBV27	TRBJ2-3	TRBD2	-	TGTGCCACCCGACTTGGGGGACTAGTGTCAGATACGCAGTATTTT	CATRLGGLVSDTQYF
TRBV18	TRBJ2-1	-	few	TGTGCCAGCTCAAGGACACCTGGTTTTGGTGAGCAGTTCTTC	CASSRTPGFGEQFF
TRBV5-4	TRBJ1-2	-	-	TGTGCCAGCAGCTTAGGAAGGGGGGGCTATGGCTACACCTTC	CASSLGRGGYGYTF
TRBV6-5	TRBJ2-7	-	-	TGTGCCAGCAGCCGATCGGCGGGAAATTACGAGCAGTACTTC	CASSRSAGNYEQYF
TRBV18	TRBJ1-5	-	once	TGTGCCAGCTCACCACTGGCGGAAGAGCATCCCCAGCATTTT	CASSPLAEEHPQHF
TRBV5-1	TRBJ2-1	TRBD2	-	TGCGCCAGCAGCGGAGGACTAGCGGGGAGTAATGAGCAGTTCTTC	CASSGGLAGSNEQFF
TRBV5-8	TRBJ2-5	-	-	TGTGCCAGCAGCTTGGTGGGGGCAGGTGAGACCCAGTACTTC	CASSLVGAGETQYF
TRBV2	TRBJ1-4	-	-	TGTGCCAGCAATGATCACAGGGCTAATGAAAAACTGTTTTTT	CASNDHRANEKLFF
TRBV9	TRBJ2-3	TRBD2	-	TGTGCCAGCAGCGCTAGCGGGGGGGTGGTAGATACGCAGTATTTT	CASSASGGVVDTQYF
TRBV7-8	TRBJ2-7	TRBD2	-	TGTGCCAGCAGCTTAAGTGCGTCAGCCCGGCGGGAGTTTTACGAGCAGTACTTC	CASSLSASARREFYEQYF
TRBV7-3	TRBJ2-5	-	-	TGTGCCAGCAGCTTAACTAGCGGCCTCCAAGAGACCCAGTACTTC	CASSLTSGLQETQYF
TRBV4-1	TRBJ2-4	TRBD2	-	TGCGCCAGCAGCCAAGCCAAATCCGGCGGGGGGGCGTCAAACATTCAGTACTTC	CASSQAKSGGGASNIQYF
TRBV15	TRBJ2-5	-	-	TGTGCCACCAGCAGAGGGGAGGCCCAGGGGACCCAGTACTTC	CATSRGEAQGTQYF